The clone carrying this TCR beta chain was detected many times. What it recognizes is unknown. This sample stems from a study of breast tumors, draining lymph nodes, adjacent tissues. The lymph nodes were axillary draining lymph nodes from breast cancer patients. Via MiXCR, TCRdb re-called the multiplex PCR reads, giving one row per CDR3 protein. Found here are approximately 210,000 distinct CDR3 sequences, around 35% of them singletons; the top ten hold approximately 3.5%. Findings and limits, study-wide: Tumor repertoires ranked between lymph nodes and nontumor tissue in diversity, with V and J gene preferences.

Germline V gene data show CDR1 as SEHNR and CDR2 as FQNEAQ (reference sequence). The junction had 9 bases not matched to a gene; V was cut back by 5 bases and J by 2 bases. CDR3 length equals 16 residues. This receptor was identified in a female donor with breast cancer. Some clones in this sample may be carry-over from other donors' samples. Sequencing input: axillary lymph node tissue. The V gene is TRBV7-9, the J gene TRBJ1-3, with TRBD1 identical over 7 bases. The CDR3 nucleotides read TGTGCCAGCAGCCGGAGACAGGGTGGGACTGGAAACACCATATATTTT. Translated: CASSRRQGGTGNTIYF.